These 25 T cell receptor beta chains share one sample of origin, sequenced in a study of shared clonotypes between healthy human individuals. Sequenced by immunoSEQ multiplex PCR; TCRdb stores in-frame clones only, minus some. The repertoire has some 2,100,000 clones, around 93% of them found once; the top ten carry 1.5% to 2%. The naive CD8 fraction comprised CD45RO-negative cells positively selected for CCR7 and excluded terminally differentiated effector memory CD45RA+ cells. Material: naive CD8+ T cells from PBMCs. Receptors were obtained from a man aged 18 to 29 in good health. Some clones in this sample may be carry-over from other donors' samples.

The rearrangement links TRBV7-2 to TRBJ2-7; unclear D gene. Trimming shortened V by 1 base and J by 6 bases, and 16 bases separated the two germline ends. The germline V gene has CDR1 SGHTA and CDR2 FQGNSA. The CDR3 totals 15 residues. For the CDR3, the DNA is TGTGCCAGCAGCTTAGGGGCCGGAAATCTACGCGAGCAGTACTTC. Protein sequence: CASSLGAGNLREQYF.

This rearrangement joins TRBV18 to TRBJ1-5; perhaps TRBD1 as D (5 bases). This CDR3 region has 15 residues. Germline CDR1 and CDR2: KGHSH and LQKENI. V gave up 3 bases and J gave up 2 bases, with 11 bases separating them. The CDR3 is CASSPRDGGNQPQHF. In DNA, the CDR3 is TGTGCCAGCTCACCCCGGGACGGGGGCAATCAGCCCCAGCATTTT. The full variable domain, its missing parts supplied by reference TRBV18 and TRBJ1-5, is NAGVMQNPRHLVRRRGQEARLRCSPMKGHSHVYWYRQLPEEGLKFMVYLQKENIIDESGMPKERFSAEFPKEGPSILRIQQVVRGDSAAYFCASSPRDGGNQPQHFGDGTRLSIL.

This sequence joins TRBV5-4 and TRBJ2-2; tentative D call: TRBD2 (6 bases). Per the germline V gene, CDR1 is SGHNT and CDR2 is YYREEE (reference sequence). The V and J ends lost 5 bases and 7 bases respectively, with 9 bases between them. The CDR3 loop spans 12 amino acids. Here the CDR3 DNA reads TGTGCCAGCAGGGGGGGAAGCGGGGAGCTGTTTTTT. Protein: CASRGGSGELFF.

About this clone itself: Other DNA sequences in this sample translate to the same CDR3. This chain uses TRBV29-1 with TRBJ2-1; 10 bases fit TRBD2. The CDR3 consists of 12 residues. Germline V lookup: CDR1 SQVTM, CDR2 ANQGSEA. V was clipped by 5 bases and J by 9 bases; unmatched bases: 4. Here the CDR3 DNA reads TGCAGCGTTTTAGCGGGAGGTGGTGAGCAGTTCTTC. Its protein product is CSVLAGGGEQFF.

The chain uses TRBV29-1 and TRBJ2-7; TRBD2 matches 11 bases. Unmatched junction bases numbered 7, after V lost 2 bases and J lost 4 bases. CDR3 length equals 15 residues. Germline V lookup: CDR1 SQVTM, CDR2 ANQGSEA. The CDR3 DNA reads TGCAGCGTTGAACTAATGGCTAGCGGGAGGTACGAGCAGTACTTC. Its protein is CSVELMASGRYEQYF.

V usage is TRBV2 and J usage is TRBJ2-7, with D possibly called TRBD1 or TRBD2 (5 bases each). The V end was cut by 10 bases, the J end by 0 bases, with 13 bases between. CDR3 size: 13 residues. Germline values: CDR1 SNHLY, CDR2 FYNNEI. The chain's CDR3 is CATSWGFSYEQYF. The CDR3 nucleotides are TGTGCCACCTCATGGGGGTTCTCCTACGAGCAGTACTTC.

The chain joins TRBV27 to TRBJ2-1; the match to TRBD1 covers 9 bases. The CDR3 is 15 residues long. V lost 8 bases and J lost 4; bases outside the gene matches: 9. The germline V gene has CDR1 MNHEY and CDR2 SMNVEV (reference sequence). In nucleotides, the CDR3 is TGTGCCAGCCGAATGAACAGGGGGCCGTACAATGAGCAGTTCTTC. Protein sequence: CASRMNRGPYNEQFF.

This chain joins TRBV30 and TRBJ1-2; 9 positions match TRBD1. In germline, CDR1 is GTSNPN, CDR2 SVGIG (reference sequence). The V and J ends lost 3 bases and 3 bases, in that order; junction bases with no gene match: 14. The CDR3 extends over 17 amino acids. CDR3 loop: CAWRRSLGTGTDYGYTF. As DNA, the CDR3 is TGTGCCTGGAGGAGATCACTCGGGACAGGGACTGACTATGGCTACACCTTC.

The V gene is TRBV28, the J gene TRBJ2-7; 9 bases are a match to TRBD2. CDR1 MDHEN and CDR2 SYDVKM come from the germline V gene. Losses at the gene ends were 5 bases for V and 6 bases for J; bases not matched to a gene: 8. CDR3 size: 14 residues. CDR3 DNA: TGTGCCAGCAGTAGGTTGCTAGCGGGACGCGAGCAGTACTTC. It codes for CASSRLLAGREQYF.

This clone appeared a single time. CDR3 sequence reads: CASSLWGSLNTDTQYF. Here the CDR3 DNA reads TGTGCCAGCAGTTTATGGGGGAGCCTAAACACAGATACGCAGTATTTT. V and J are TRBV28 and TRBJ2-3, with D perhaps matching TRBD2 (5 bases). The germline V gene encodes CDR1 MDHEN and CDR2 SYDVKM. Trimming cost V 0 bases and J 2 bases, with 12 bases left between them. The CDR3 totals 16 residues.

This rearrangement joins TRBV27 to TRBJ1-2; the D is unclear. This CDR3 is 14 amino acids long. V lost 5 bases to trimming and J lost 4 bases, with 14 bases between them. Germline assignment: CDR1 MNHEY and CDR2 SMNVEV (reference sequence). The CDR3 nucleotides are TGTGCCAGCAGTCCTTATAGGGCTACCTATGGCTACACCTTC. It yields the protein CASSPYRATYGYTF.

The chain employs TRBV11-1 and TRBJ2-7; D is perhaps TRBD2 (6 bases). Deletions cut 2 bases from V and 1 base from J, with 18 bases between. Germline loops: CDR1 SGHAT, CDR2 FQDESV (reference sequence). The CDR3 length is 17 residues. DNA for the CDR3: TGTGCCAGCAGCTTAAGTAGGCGGGAATCCCTTTCCTACGAGCAGTACTTC. Its protein product is CASSLSRRESLSYEQYF.

The gene calls are TRBV6-6 and TRBJ1-1; 7 bases line up with TRBD1. V lost 7 bases and J lost 11; bases outside the gene matches: 16. Germline V CDR1 and CDR2: MNHNY, SVGAGI (reference sequence). The CDR3 totals 14 residues. The CDR3 sequence is CASIIIGGELSAFF. The DNA for the CDR3 is TGTGCCAGCATAATAATAGGGGGCGAACTCTCCGCTTTCTTT.

CDR3: CAISDLRLGAYEQYF. CDR3 DNA sequence: TGTGCCATCAGTGACCTGAGACTTGGAGCCTACGAGCAGTACTTC. The chain couples TRBV10-3 to TRBJ2-7; no clear D gene. The germline CDR1 and CDR2 sequences are ENHRY and SYGVKD. V was cut by 3 bases and J by 2 bases, with 14 bases left in between. This CDR3 has 15 amino acids.

This clone occurred once. The rearrangement uses TRBV2 and TRBJ1-4; TRBD1 might be the D (5 bases). The CDR3 contains 15 residues. V dropped 9 bases and J dropped 2 bases, with 16 bases sitting between them. Germline V gene sequence: CDR1 SNHLY, CDR2 FYNNEI. CDR3 sequence (DNA): TGTGCCAGTACACGCCCAGGGTTTACTAATGAAAAACTGTTTTTT. It is translated as CASTRPGFTNEKLFF.

CDR3 DNA sequence: TGTGCCAGCAGTTCCCTACCCTCGGGGGAGGCCCAGTACTTC. Protein sequence: CASSSLPSGEAQYF. This rearrangement joins TRBV27 to TRBJ2-5, with a weak D call TRBD2 (6 bases). Trimming removed 4 bases from V and 9 bases from J, with 18 bases in between. Germline V gene lookup returns CDR1 MNHEY and CDR2 SMNVEV (reference sequence). There are 14 residues in the CDR3.

In DNA form, the CDR3 reads TGCGCCAGCAGCCAAGATCCGAATGAGCAGTTCTTC. It encodes CASSQDPNEQFF. The gene calls are TRBV4-1 and TRBJ2-1, with no clear D. Deletions cut 0 bases from V and 7 bases from J, with 4 bases between. CDR1 is MGHRA, CDR2 YSYEKL, per germline. The length of the CDR3 is 12 residues.

The genes are TRBV27 and TRBJ2-7; weak D call: TRBD2 (6 bases). The V end was cut by 6 bases, the J end by 7 bases, with 22 bases between. This CDR3 region has 15 residues. The V gene's germline CDR1 is MNHEY and CDR2 SMNVEV (reference sequence). The CDR3 spells CASSPRLGVSREQYF. The CDR3 DNA reads as TGTGCCAGCAGCCCGAGACTAGGAGTCTCTCGGGAGCAGTACTTC.

The gene calls are TRBV15 and TRBJ1-5; D gene uncertain. V lost 0 bases and J 5 bases, leaving 8 bases between the germline ends. CDR1 and CDR2 from the germline V gene are LNHNV and YYDKDF (reference sequence). The CDR3 runs to 14 residues. This CDR3 reads CATSRDLSDQPQHF. The CDR3 DNA sequence: TGTGCCACCAGCAGAGATCTCTCCGATCAGCCCCAGCATTTT. Complete variable domain (other parts from reference TRBV15 and TRBJ1-5): DAMVIQNPRYQVTQFGKPVTLSCSQTLNHNVMYWYQQKSSQAPKLLFHYYDKDFNNEADTPDNFQSRRPNTSFCFLDIRSPGLGDTAMYLCATSRDLSDQPQHFGDGTRLSIL.

The CDR3 sequence: CASSLGLGSEQFF. CDR3 sequence (DNA): TGTGCCAGCAGCTTAGGCTTGGGGAGTGAGCAGTTCTTC. This chain links TRBV13 with TRBJ2-1; D is perhaps TRBD2 (5 bases). CDR1 is PRHDT and CDR2 is FYEKMQ in the germline V gene (reference sequence). V was cut by 0 bases and J by 9 bases, with 9 bases left in between. This CDR3 has 13 residues.

The chain has TRBV6-8 and TRBJ1-3; D unresolved. Germline V gene lookup returns CDR1 MNHGY and CDR2 SAAAGT. The CDR3 covers 14 residues. V was pared by 2 bases and J by 0 bases, with 5 bases between. Written as DNA, the CDR3 is TGTGCCAGCAGTTACAGGAGCTCTGGAAACACCATATATTTT. Encoded protein: CASSYRSSGNTIYF.

Remarks on this clone: The same CDR3 can be traced to other DNA sequences in this sample. The gene calls are TRBV27 and TRBJ2-3, with a possible D match to TRBD2 (5 bases). V gave up 8 bases and J gave up 6 bases, with 12 bases separating them. CDR3 length: 12 residues. The germline V gene has CDR1 MNHEY and CDR2 SMNVEV (reference sequence). The DNA for the CDR3 is TGTGCCAGCTCCCGGAGGTCGGATACGCAGTATTTT. It encodes CASSRRSDTQYF.

The chain employs TRBV19 and TRBJ2-6; TRBD2 is a possible D gene (6 bases). Trimming left V 5 bases short and J 0 bases short, with 11 bases between. This CDR3 comprises 16 residues. Germline CDR1 is LNHDA and CDR2 is SQIVND (reference sequence). CDR3 region: CASSYGSYSGANVLTF. In DNA form, the CDR3 reads TGTGCCAGTAGTTACGGGAGCTACTCTGGGGCCAACGTCCTGACTTTC.

V is TRBV4-1 and J is TRBJ2-6; weak D call: TRBD1 (6 bases). Trimming removed 4 bases from V and 8 bases from J, with 12 bases in between. This CDR3 comprises 14 residues. CDR1 is MGHRA, CDR2 YSYEKL, per germline. CDR3 protein: CASSLTGLPNVLTF. In DNA, the CDR3 is TGCGCCAGCAGCCTTACAGGGCTACCCAACGTCCTGACTTTC.

CDR3 loop: CASSLYRDKPHRGNEQFF. DNA for the CDR3: TGCGCCAGCAGCCTCTACCGGGACAAACCTCATAGGGGCAATGAGCAGTTCTTC. The chain joins TRBV4-3 to TRBJ2-1; tentative D call: TRBD1 (6 bases). Germline CDR1 LGHNA, CDR2 YSLEER. This CDR3 is built from 18 residues. V lost 4 bases and J 6 bases, leaving 25 bases between the germline ends.